What follows are 20 T cell receptor beta chains derived from one specimen sequenced in a study of blood T cell repertoires in COVID-19. The data were produced by immunoSEQ multiplex PCR, yet TCRdb's version contains in-frame clones alone and is incomplete. The table includes about 140,000 clones, under 90% detected once. Sequences were obtained from peripheral blood. These receptors were taken from a woman aged 55-69 years with active or convalescent COVID-19.

The rearrangement uses TRBV28 and TRBJ1-4; unclear D gene. The CDR3 loop spans 14 amino acids. V lost 6 bases and J 8 bases, leaving 16 bases between the germline ends. In germline, CDR1 is MDHEN, CDR2 SYDVKM. This CDR3 is CASSVGTSGEKLFF. The CDR3 bases are TGTGCCAGCAGCGTGGGTACCTCGGGGGAAAAACTGTTTTTT. Full variable domain (outside the CDR3, taken from reference TRBV28 and TRBJ1-4): DVKVTQSSRYLVKRTGEKVFLECVQDMDHENMFWYRQDPGLGLRLIYFSYDVKMKEKGDIPEGYSVSREKKERFSLILESASTNQTSMYLCASSVGTSGEKLFFGSGTQLSVL.

The chain carries TRBV7-2 and TRBJ1-1; weak D call: TRBD1 (5 bases). Per germline, CDR1 SGHTA and CDR2 FQGNSA. V lost 2 bases, J lost 1 base, and 8 bases lay in between. There are 14 residues in the CDR3. CDR3 DNA: TGTGCCAGCAGCTTAACCGGACAGAACACTGAAGCTTTCTTT. Its protein product is CASSLTGQNTEAFF.

The rearrangement joins TRBV29-1 to TRBJ2-1; D might be TRBD2 (6 bases). Between the trimmed V and J ends, which lost 2 bases and 9 bases, there was a span of 11 bases. This CDR3 comprises 12 residues. Per the germline V gene, CDR1 is SQVTM and CDR2 is ANQGSEA. The CDR3: CSVERELGEQFF. The CDR3 bases are TGCAGCGTTGAACGGGAGCTCGGTGAGCAGTTCTTC.

The chain links TRBV29-1 to TRBJ1-1; D ambiguous. Trimming took off 3 bases at V and 0 bases at J, with 8 bases between the two ends. CDR1 and CDR2 (germline): SQVTM, ANQGSEA. The CDR3 extends over 13 amino acids. The CDR3 loop is CSVEGRLNTEAFF. CDR3 coding DNA: TGCAGCGTTGAGGGCCGGTTGAACACTGAAGCTTTCTTT.

The chain joins TRBV6-2 or TRBV6-3 to TRBJ1-5; 9 bases line up with TRBD1. Germline V lookup: CDR1 MNHEY, CDR2 SVGEGT. The CDR3 contains 15 residues. Trimming at V came to 6 bases and at J to 6 bases, leaving 9 bases not matched to a gene. The DNA for the CDR3 is TGTGCCAGCAGCATGGGACAGGGAATAAGTCAGCCCCAGCATTTT. It encodes CASSMGQGISQPQHF.

This clone was found once. This chain uses TRBV7-9 with TRBJ1-2; the match to TRBD1 covers 7 bases. The CDR3 is 17 residues long. Germline lookup yields CDR1 SEHNR and CDR2 FQNEAQ (reference sequence). V lost 0 bases and J lost 6; bases outside the gene matches: 13. The CDR3 DNA sequence: TGTGCCAGCAGCTTAGCGTGGGACAGCAGGAACTCAAATGGCTACACCTTC. Its translation: CASSLAWDSRNSNGYTF.

The rearrangement joins TRBV27 to TRBJ1-2, with TRBD1 as a possible D gene (5 bases). V was clipped by 3 bases and J by 5 bases, with 16 bases between them. The CDR3 runs 15 residues. Per germline, CDR1 MNHEY and CDR2 SMNVEV (reference sequence). The CDR3 spells CASSFSGGTVYGYTF. The DNA of the CDR3 is TGTGCCAGCAGTTTTTCGGGGGGAACGGTGTATGGCTACACCTTC.

The chain recombines TRBV5-4 with TRBJ1-3, with 8 bases that match TRBD1. Per germline, CDR1 SGHNT and CDR2 YYREEE (reference sequence). J lost 0 bases, V lost 4 bases, and 9 bases had no gene match. The CDR3 spans 17 residues. CDR3 DNA: TGTGCCAGCAGCCCAGGGGGCGCGGTTTTCTCTGGAAACACCATATATTTT. It is translated as CASSPGGAVFSGNTIYF.

The chain employs TRBV7-9 and TRBJ1-1; TRBD1 might be the D (5 bases). The V gene's germline CDR1 is SEHNR and CDR2 FQNEAQ (reference sequence). This CDR3 region has 14 residues. Trimming cost V 0 bases and J 3 bases, with 8 bases left between them. The CDR3: CASSLASGDTEAFF. Written as DNA, the CDR3 is TGTGCCAGCAGCTTAGCCTCGGGGGACACTGAAGCTTTCTTT.

This chain uses TRBV28 with TRBJ2-7; 7 nucleotides agree with TRBD1. V lost 7 bases and J lost 3; bases outside the gene matches: 6. Looked up from germline, CDR1 is MDHEN and CDR2 is SYDVKM. This CDR3 spans 13 amino acids. CDR3 sequence (DNA): TGTGCCAGCAACAACAGGGGCCACTACGAGCAGTACTTC. This gives the protein CASNNRGHYEQYF.

The chain combines TRBV7-9 with TRBJ2-1; 7 bases agree with TRBD1. Germline V gene sequence: CDR1 SEHNR, CDR2 FQNEAQ (reference sequence). Trimming removed 6 bases from V and 1 base from J; junction bases left unmatched: 6. This CDR3 spans 15 amino acids. In DNA, the CDR3 is TGTGCCAGCAGTTCAACAGGGGAATCCTACAATGAGCAGTTCTTC. Protein sequence: CASSSTGESYNEQFF.

V and J are TRBV19 and TRBJ1-5; a possible D gene is TRBD1 (5 bases). Trimming left V 5 bases short and J 11 bases short, with 19 bases between. The CDR3 is 14 residues long. The germline V gene encodes CDR1 LNHDA and CDR2 SQIVND (reference sequence). CDR3 nucleotides: TGTGCCAGTAGTCCAAGGGGCACCGGCCCAACCCAGCATTTT. Translating it yields CASSPRGTGPTQHF.

The DNA of the CDR3 is TGCGCCAGCAGCTATACGGGGGGCTCTGGAAACACCATATATTTT. Translating gives CASSYTGGSGNTIYF. J is TRBJ1-3 and V is TRBV5-1; D may be TRBD1 (5 bases). In germline, CDR1 is SGHRS, CDR2 YFSETQ. Trimming removed 3 bases from V and 0 bases from J, with 10 bases in between. The CDR3 covers 15 residues.

This clone was counted a few times. The chain employs TRBV6-1 and TRBJ2-6; D gene unclear. The V gene's germline CDR1 is MNHNS and CDR2 SASEGT. V lost 2 bases, J lost 4 bases, and 3 bases lay in between. The CDR3 totals 13 residues. In DNA form, the CDR3 reads TGTGCCAGCAGTGAATCGGGGGCCAACGTCCTGACTTTC. It translates to CASSESGANVLTF.

This rearrangement joins TRBV18 to TRBJ2-7; 9 bases line up with TRBD1. The CDR3 consists of 15 residues. The germline gives CDR1 KGHSH, CDR2 LQKENI. Trimming cost V 3 bases and J 0 bases; bases outside gene matches: 3. The CDR3 loop is CASSPGTGSSYEQYV. CDR3 bases: TGTGCCAGCTCACCTGGGACAGGGAGCTCCTACGAGCAGTACGTC.

This clone was detected a few times. This chain joins TRBV7-8 and TRBJ2-3, with 8 positions matching TRBD2. J lost 4 bases, V lost 2 bases, and 11 bases had no gene match. The CDR3 runs to 17 residues. The germline CDR1 and CDR2 sequences are SGHVS and FQNEAQ. This CDR3 reads CASSLPRGGGPADTQYF. The CDR3 DNA follows: TGTGCCAGCAGCTTACCTAGGGGCGGGGGGCCCGCAGATACGCAGTATTTT.

The V and J genes are TRBV7-2 and TRBJ1-2; no firm D call. The germline CDR1 and CDR2 sequences are SGHTA and FQGNSA. The length of the CDR3 is 13 residues. V was clipped by 2 bases and J by 8 bases, with 12 bases between them. In nucleotides, the CDR3 is TGTGCCAGCAGCTTACACAGTGGTTACGGCTACACCTTC. It is translated as CASSLHSGYGYTF.

This chain links TRBV6-5 with TRBJ1-1; D is ambiguous. The CDR3 contains 13 residues. In germline, CDR1 is MNHEY, CDR2 SVGAGI. Deletions cut 8 bases from V and 0 bases from J, with 10 bases between. The CDR3 protein is CASFLNLNTEAFF. CDR3 coding DNA: TGTGCCAGCTTCCTAAACTTGAACACTGAAGCTTTCTTT.

This chain connects TRBV24-1 to TRBJ2-4, with 8 bases lining up with TRBD2. The CDR3 contains 16 residues. V was pared by 3 bases and J by 1 base, with 4 bases of the junction left unmatched. CDR1 and CDR2 from the germline V gene are KGHDR and SFDVKD. In DNA form, the CDR3 reads TGTGCCACCAGTGATGGAGCGGGAGTGGCCAAAAACATTCAGTACTTC. Protein: CATSDGAGVAKNIQYF.

The chain employs TRBV28 and TRBJ2-3, with 9 bases lining up with TRBD1. The CDR3 extends over 13 amino acids. V dropped 6 bases and J dropped 4; count of bases not matched to a gene: 2. From germline, CDR1 is MDHEN and CDR2 SYDVKM. Here the CDR3 DNA reads TGTGCCAGCAGGGACAGGGGCCCAGATACGCAGTATTTT. It specifies CASRDRGPDTQYF.